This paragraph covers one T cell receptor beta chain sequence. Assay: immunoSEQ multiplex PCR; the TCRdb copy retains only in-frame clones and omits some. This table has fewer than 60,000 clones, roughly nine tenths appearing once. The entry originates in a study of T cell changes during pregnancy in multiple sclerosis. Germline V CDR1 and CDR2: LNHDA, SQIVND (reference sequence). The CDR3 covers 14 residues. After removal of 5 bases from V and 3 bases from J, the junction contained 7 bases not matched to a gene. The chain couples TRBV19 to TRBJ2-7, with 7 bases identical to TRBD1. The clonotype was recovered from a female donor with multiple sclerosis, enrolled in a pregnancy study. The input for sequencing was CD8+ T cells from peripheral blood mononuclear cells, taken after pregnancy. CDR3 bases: TGTGCCAGTAGTCCGGGGACAGTACGCTACGAGCAGTACTTC. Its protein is CASSPGTVRYEQYF.